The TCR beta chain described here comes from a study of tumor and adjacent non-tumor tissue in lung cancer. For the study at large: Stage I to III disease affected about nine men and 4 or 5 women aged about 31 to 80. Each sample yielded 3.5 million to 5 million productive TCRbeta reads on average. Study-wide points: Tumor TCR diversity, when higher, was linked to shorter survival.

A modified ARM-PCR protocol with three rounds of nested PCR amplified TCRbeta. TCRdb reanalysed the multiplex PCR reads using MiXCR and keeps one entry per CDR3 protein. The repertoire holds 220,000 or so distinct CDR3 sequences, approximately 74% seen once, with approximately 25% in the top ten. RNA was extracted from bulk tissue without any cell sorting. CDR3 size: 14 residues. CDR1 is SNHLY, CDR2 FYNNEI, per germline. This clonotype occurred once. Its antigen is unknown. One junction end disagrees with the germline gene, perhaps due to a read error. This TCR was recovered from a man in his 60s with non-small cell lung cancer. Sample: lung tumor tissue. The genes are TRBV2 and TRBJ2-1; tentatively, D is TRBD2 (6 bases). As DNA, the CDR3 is TGTGCCAGCAGTGAAGCGGCGACTAGAGGGAGACGGGTCTTC. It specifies CASSEAATRGRRVF.